This TCR beta chain was identified in a study of blood T cell repertoires in COVID-19. The overall study: Whether acute or convalescent, the COVID-19 samples came from the United States, Italy and Spain.

Here immunoSEQ multiplex PCR was the method, and the copy in TCRdb shows in-frame clones only, minus some. The sample carries about 69,000 clones, more than 75% recorded once. V was pared by 3 bases and J by 0 bases, with 2 bases of the junction left unmatched. This CDR3 is built from 14 residues. Germline V gene data show CDR1 as MNHNS and CDR2 as SASEGT. What was sequenced was peripheral blood. The clonotype originates from a human donor in a cohort sampled during active COVID-19. V usage is TRBV6-1 and J usage is TRBJ2-7, with 7 positions matching TRBD2. The DNA of the CDR3 is TGTGCCAGCAGTGATGGGAGGGGCTCCTACGAGCAGTACTTC. Translating gives CASSDGRGSYEQYF.